These 14 T cell receptor beta chains were all obtained from the same sample, sequenced in a study of shared clonotypes between healthy human individuals. Clones were sequenced by immunoSEQ multiplex PCR, and TCRdb holds only the in-frame ones, with some missing. The table shows about 1.5 million clones, with 95% to 97% occurring only once. Material: naive CD4+ T cells sorted from blood. Subset reported: CD45RA+ positively selected. Every receptor here comes from a man under 40 in good health.

This clone is a singleton in its sample. V and J are TRBV9 and TRBJ2-5; D uncertain. This CDR3 has 14 amino acids. The V gene's germline CDR1 is SGDLS and CDR2 YYNGEE. Trimming removed 0 bases from V and 5 bases from J, with 11 bases in between. The CDR3 reads CASSVVPESETQYF. CDR3 nucleotides: TGTGCCAGCAGCGTAGTGCCAGAGTCGGAGACCCAGTACTTC. Combining the CDR3 with reference TRBV9 and TRBJ2-5 gives the whole variable domain DSGVTQTPKHLITATGQRVTLRCSPRSGDLSVYWYQQSLDQGLQFLIQYYNGEERAKGNILERFSAQQFPDLHSELNLSSLELGDSALYFCASSVVPESETQYFGPGTRLLVL.

This rearrangement joins TRBV5-1 to TRBJ2-4, with TRBD2 matching over 8 bases. Germline CDR1 and CDR2: SGHRS and YFSETQ. CDR3 length equals 16 residues. V lost 0 bases to trimming and J lost 8 bases; unmatched junction nucleotides: 10. The CDR3, as DNA: TGCGCCAGCAGCTTGGGAGCCGGGAGGGTGGGAGACATTCAGTACTTC. Translation: CASSLGAGRVGDIQYF.

The chain uses TRBV18 and TRBJ2-5; a weak D match, TRBD1 (7 bases). The V gene lost 8 bases and the J gene lost 4 bases, with 14 bases spanning the gap. Per the germline V gene, CDR1 is KGHSH and CDR2 is LQKENI. The CDR3 spans 13 residues. The CDR3 sequence: CASAPGGRETQYF. In DNA, the CDR3 is TGTGCCAGCGCCCCAGGGGGGAGAGAGACCCAGTACTTC.

This chain joins TRBV19 and TRBJ2-1; TRBD2 agrees at 12 bases. The CDR3 consists of 15 residues. The trim removed 2 bases at V and 10 bases at J, leaving 6 bases unmatched. Germline loops: CDR1 LNHDA, CDR2 SQIVND (reference sequence). The CDR3, as DNA: TGTGCCAGTAGTATACTAGCGGGAGGGCCGGGGGAGCAGTTCTTC. This sequence encodes CASSILAGGPGEQFF. Using reference TRBV19 and TRBJ2-1 for the parts outside the CDR3, the full variable domain is DGGITQSPKYLFRKEGQNVTLSCEQNLNHDAMYWYRQDPGQGLRLIYYSQIVNDFQKGDIAEGYSVSREKKESFPLTVTSAQKNPTAFYLCASSILAGGPGEQFFGPGTRLTVL.

The rearrangement joins TRBV5-1 to TRBJ2-2; D may be TRBD2 (6 bases). Trimming took 4 bases from V and 4 from J, leaving 8 bases between them. The germline V gene has CDR1 SGHRS and CDR2 YFSETQ. The CDR3 has 13 amino acids. This chain's CDR3 is CASSRDFTGELFF. Written as DNA, the CDR3 is TGCGCCAGCAGCCGGGACTTCACCGGGGAGCTGTTTTTT.

This sequence joins TRBV6-6 and TRBJ2-1; D is unclear. The CDR3 runs 13 residues. Germline values: CDR1 MNHNY, CDR2 SVGAGI (reference sequence). Trimming pared 11 bases from V and 12 bases from J, leaving 23 bases between. DNA for the CDR3: TGTGCCGAAACTACTCACCCCCGGAACGGGCAGTTCTTC. Translating it yields CAETTHPRNGQFF.

On this clone: Additional DNA sequences in this sample encode the identical CDR3. The chain has TRBV7-8 and TRBJ1-2; TRBD1 might be the D (5 bases). V was cut by 0 bases and J by 3 bases, with 8 bases left in between. The CDR3 runs 14 residues. Germline CDR1 SGHVS, CDR2 FQNEAQ. CDR3 region: CASSLARADYGYTF. CDR3 nucleotide sequence: TGTGCCAGCAGCTTAGCCAGGGCGGACTATGGCTACACCTTC.

V is TRBV10-2 and J is TRBJ1-2; D is ambiguous. Trimming cost V 0 bases and J 6 bases, with 11 bases left between them. CDR3 length equals 14 residues. Germline values: CDR1 WSHSY, CDR2 SAAADI. The CDR3 bases are TGCGCCAGCAGTGAGTCTCCAGGTACCCATGGCTACACCTTC. Its protein is CASSESPGTHGYTF.

The chain is built from TRBV27 and TRBJ2-2; 9 bases are a match to TRBD2. V lost 7 bases to trimming and J lost 0 bases; unmatched junction nucleotides: 6. This CDR3 region has 16 residues. Germline CDR1 reads MNHEY; CDR2 reads SMNVEV (reference sequence). CDR3 residues: CASTVIAGANTGELFF. As DNA, the CDR3 is TGTGCCAGCACCGTAATAGCGGGAGCGAACACCGGGGAGCTGTTTTTT.

The chain couples TRBV11-1 to TRBJ1-2; TRBD1 matches at 8 bases. Trimming took 5 bases from V and 3 from J; bases not matched to a gene: 8. The length of the CDR3 is 15 residues. Germline loops: CDR1 SGHAT, CDR2 FQDESV (reference sequence). In nucleotides, the CDR3 is TGTGCCAGCAGCACTTGGACAGGGATGGACTATGGCTACACCTTC. Translated: CASSTWTGMDYGYTF.

The chain links TRBV5-5 to TRBJ2-2; 10 bases align to TRBD1. Germline assignment: CDR1 SGHKS and CDR2 YYEKEE (reference sequence). The J segment lost 3 bases and the V segment lost 4 bases, leaving 9 bases of the junction unmatched. The CDR3 runs to 17 residues. The CDR3 coding sequence is TGTGCCAGCAGCAAAGTTGCCGGGACAGGGGACACCGGGGAGCTGTTTTTT. This codes for CASSKVAGTGDTGELFF.

Written as DNA, the CDR3 is TGTGCCAGCATGAGAATAGATACGCAGTATTTT. Its translation is CASMRIDTQYF. This sequence joins TRBV6-1 and TRBJ2-3; D uncertain. Trimming shortened V by 7 bases and J by 5 bases, and 7 bases separated the two germline ends. Per the germline V gene, CDR1 is MNHNS and CDR2 is SASEGT. This CDR3 comprises 11 residues.

The V call is TRBV7-9, the J call TRBJ2-7, with a tentative D call TRBD2 (5 bases). The germline gives CDR1 SEHNR, CDR2 FQNEAQ (reference sequence). V lost 3 bases, J lost 6 bases, and 12 bases lay in between. CDR3 size: 13 residues. The CDR3 DNA is TGTGCCAGCAGCTTCGACCCCGAGGGCGAGCAGTACTTC. This translates into CASSFDPEGEQYF.

V is TRBV5-1 and J is TRBJ2-7, with unresolved D. Deletions cut 4 bases from V and 5 bases from J, with 13 bases between. CDR3 length: 13 amino acids. Germline CDR1 is SGHRS and CDR2 is YFSETQ. The CDR3 spells CASSPLVQNEQYF. CDR3 bases: TGCGCCAGCAGCCCCCTTGTTCAGAACGAGCAGTACTTC.